The 25 T cell receptor beta chains presented below share a single source sample, sequenced in a study of cytomegalovirus exposure and HLA in healthy donors. The method was immunoSEQ multiplex PCR; TCRdb's version includes in-frame clones alone and lacks a portion of them. Of fewer than 200,000 clones in the sample, roughly nine tenths were seen once. The sequenced sample consisted of PBMCs. The receptors here all came from a woman aged 25 to 39 in good health and CMV-seronegative.

This chain joins TRBV25-1 and TRBJ1-2, with D possibly TRBD1 on 6 matching bases. The CDR3 sequence is 13 residues long. The germline gives CDR1 MGHDK, CDR2 SYGVNS. Trimming removed 6 bases at V and 8 bases at J, with 16 bases between. CDR3 sequence: CASRRDTFVGYTF. CDR3 DNA: TGTGCCAGCAGACGGGACACTTTTGTAGGCTACACCTTC.

The chain recombines TRBV7-8 with TRBJ2-5, with D maybe TRBD1 (6 bases). Germline V CDR1 and CDR2: SGHVS, FQNEAQ. The V and J ends lost 5 bases and 7 bases respectively, with 14 bases between them. The CDR3 spans 13 residues. The CDR3 loop is CASSEPGVGTQYF. The CDR3 DNA is TGTGCCAGCAGCGAACCAGGGGTTGGGACCCAGTACTTC.

CDR3 sequence: CASSQDQGHIYGYTF. CDR3 coding DNA: TGCGCCAGCAGCCAAGATCAAGGGCATATCTATGGCTACACCTTC. V usage is TRBV4-1 and J usage is TRBJ1-2; D call uncertain. Deletions cut 0 bases from V and 4 bases from J, with 12 bases between. The CDR3 totals 15 residues. Germline CDR1 MGHRA, CDR2 YSYEKL.

The CDR3 DNA reads as TGTGCCAGCAGCTTGAGCGGACCGAACACTGAAGCTTTCTTT. This gives the protein CASSLSGPNTEAFF. The chain links TRBV5-4 to TRBJ1-1; D unresolved. Trimming removed 1 base at V and 1 base at J, with 8 bases between. Germline CDR1 reads SGHNT; CDR2 reads YYREEE (reference sequence). The CDR3 runs 14 residues.

The V call is TRBV28, the J call TRBJ2-1, with TRBD2 identical over 13 bases. The CDR3 spans 15 residues. Germline V gene sequence: CDR1 MDHEN, CDR2 SYDVKM. Trimming removed 6 bases from V and 10 bases from J; junction bases left unmatched: 9. CDR3 in amino acids: CASSTSGRDSGEQFF. The CDR3, as DNA: TGTGCCAGCAGCACTAGCGGGAGGGACTCGGGCGAGCAGTTCTTC.

This chain connects TRBV27 to TRBJ1-5, with TRBD1 as a possible D gene (5 bases). The CDR3 covers 14 residues. The germline gives CDR1 MNHEY, CDR2 SMNVEV (reference sequence). V was pared by 3 bases and J by 5 bases, with 11 bases between. CDR3 sequence: CASSFWGTDQPQHF. The CDR3 DNA is TGTGCCAGCAGTTTTTGGGGGACGGATCAGCCCCAGCATTTT.

The chain links TRBV2 to TRBJ2-1; TRBD1 matches at 9 bases. Trimming took 6 bases from V and 6 from J; bases not matched to a gene: 3. CDR1 and CDR2 from the germline V gene are SNHLY and FYNNEI. CDR3 length equals 13 residues. CDR3 region: CASRRTGVNEQFF. For the CDR3, the DNA is TGTGCCAGCAGGAGGACAGGGGTCAATGAGCAGTTCTTC. The entire variable domain, with the rest obtained from reference TRBV2 and TRBJ2-1, is as follows: EPEVTQTPSHQVTQMGQEVILRCVPISNHLYFYWYRQILGQKVEFLVSFYNNEISEKSEIFDDQFSVERPDGSNFTLKIRSTKLEDSAMYFCASRRTGVNEQFFGPGTRLTVL.

J is TRBJ2-7 and V is TRBV4-2, with a tentative D call TRBD2 (6 bases). There are 16 residues in the CDR3. Germline V gene sequence: CDR1 LGHNA, CDR2 YNFKEQ. V was shortened by 3 bases and J by 0 bases, with 15 bases between the two germline ends. CDR3 DNA sequence: TGTGCCAGCAGCCATGCCTCGGCGGGAAGCTCCTACGAGCAGTACTTC. It specifies CASSHASAGSSYEQYF.

This clone was found once. The chain recombines TRBV7-8 with TRBJ1-5; 8 positions agree with TRBD1. Per the germline V gene, CDR1 is SGHVS and CDR2 is FQNEAQ. The CDR3 has 15 amino acids. V gave up 6 bases and J gave up 6 bases; unmatched junction bases: 10. The CDR3 here is CASSRTGTGAQPQHF. The CDR3 nucleotides read TGTGCCAGCAGTCGTACCGGGACAGGTGCTCAGCCCCAGCATTTT.

The chain employs TRBV27 and TRBJ2-7; maybe TRBD2 (5 bases). From germline, CDR1 is MNHEY and CDR2 SMNVEV (reference sequence). The germline V and J ends were trimmed by 0 bases and 0 bases, with 12 bases remaining between them. The CDR3 consists of 16 residues. Here the CDR3 reads CASSLSGAWSSYEQYF. CDR3 DNA sequence: TGTGCCAGCAGTTTATCGGGAGCTTGGAGCTCCTACGAGCAGTACTTC.

V usage is TRBV7-2 and J usage is TRBJ2-7, with TRBD2 matching over 7 bases. The ends lost 5 bases at V and 3 bases at J; junction bases unmatched: 7. Per the germline V gene, CDR1 is SGHTA and CDR2 is FQGNSA. This CDR3 spans 14 amino acids. CDR3 DNA: TGTGCCAGCAGCCTGAGCGGGGTAATCTACGAGCAGTACTTC. The encoded protein is CASSLSGVIYEQYF.

The rearrangement uses TRBV10-3 and TRBJ1-4; D may be TRBD1 (5 bases). CDR3 length: 13 residues. V lost 10 bases and J lost 7, with 16 bases in between. Germline CDR1 is ENHRY and CDR2 is SYGVKD. The CDR3 sequence is CATAAGAGEKLFF. The CDR3 DNA follows: TGTGCCACAGCTGCCGGGGCCGGTGAAAAACTGTTTTTT.

The rearrangement uses TRBV5-1 and TRBJ2-7, with D possibly TRBD1 on 5 matching bases. The CDR3 has 12 residues. Germline assignment: CDR1 SGHRS and CDR2 YFSETQ. The V end lost 0 bases, the J end lost 6 bases, and 7 bases lay between the germline ends. CDR3 in DNA: TGCGCCAGCAGCTTGGCAGGGTCCGAGCAGTACTTC. It translates to CASSLAGSEQYF.

V and J are TRBV28 and TRBJ1-4; D may be TRBD1 (6 bases). The germline gives CDR1 MDHEN, CDR2 SYDVKM. The CDR3 sequence is 16 residues long. Deletions cut 4 bases from V and 4 bases from J, with 16 bases between. As DNA, the CDR3 is TGTGCCAGCAGTTCACCCAGGGGAAGGAGTAATGAAAAACTGTTTTTT. It yields the protein CASSSPRGRSNEKLFF.

The chain combines TRBV4-3 with TRBJ2-7, with D unresolved. The CDR3 is 12 amino acids. CDR1 and CDR2 from the germline V gene are LGHNA and YSLEER. The V end was cut by 1 base, the J end by 6 bases, with 7 bases between. CDR3 sequence (DNA): TGCGCCAGCAGCCAAGGGGCGACCGAGCAGTACTTC. Residues: CASSQGATEQYF.

The V and J genes are TRBV27 and TRBJ1-1; D is perhaps TRBD1 (6 bases). Germline loops: CDR1 MNHEY, CDR2 SMNVEV (reference sequence). The V end was cut by 4 bases, the J end by 1 base, with 16 bases between. This CDR3 is 16 amino acids long. The CDR3 here is CASSSWAQTGNTEAFF. The CDR3 nucleotides read TGTGCCAGCAGTTCCTGGGCACAGACAGGGAACACTGAAGCTTTCTTT.

The chain carries TRBV9 and TRBJ2-1, with no clear D. Trimming pared 3 bases from V and 5 bases from J, leaving 3 bases between. The germline CDR1 and CDR2 sequences are SGDLS and YYNGEE. This CDR3 region has 11 residues. The CDR3 DNA reads TGTGCCAGCAGCGATAACAATGAGCAGTTCTTC. Translation gives CASSDNNEQFF. The full variable domain, rest sourced from reference TRBV9 and TRBJ2-1, is DSGVTQTPKHLITATGQRVTLRCSPRSGDLSVYWYQQSLDQGLQFLIQYYNGEERAKGNILERFSAQQFPDLHSELNLSSLELGDSALYFCASSDNNEQFFGPGTRLTVL.

This rearrangement joins TRBV7-2 to TRBJ2-1, with no clear D. This CDR3 spans 15 amino acids. Trimming shortened V by 2 bases and J by 0 bases, and 8 bases separated the two germline ends. The germline gives CDR1 SGHTA, CDR2 FQGNSA. The CDR3 reads CASSLMGFSYNEQFF. The CDR3 DNA follows: TGTGCCAGCAGCTTAATGGGCTTCTCCTACAATGAGCAGTTCTTC.

The CDR3 DNA follows: TGTGCCAGCAGCAGGGACGGCGGGTTTCAGCCCCAGCATTTT. Its protein is CASSRDGGFQPQHF. This chain joins TRBV28 and TRBJ1-5, with a possible D match to TRBD1 (5 bases). CDR3 length equals 14 residues. Trimming took off 6 bases at V and 6 bases at J, with 15 bases between the two ends. In germline, CDR1 is MDHEN, CDR2 SYDVKM.

This clone was seen just once. CDR3: CATSRSDRVNQPQHF. The CDR3 nucleotides are TGTGCCACCAGCAGGTCCGACAGGGTAAATCAGCCCCAGCATTTT. This rearrangement joins TRBV15 to TRBJ1-5; 7 bases agree with TRBD1. The V gene's germline CDR1 is LNHNV and CDR2 YYDKDF (reference sequence). The CDR3 is made up of 15 amino acids. The junction had 6 bases not matched to a gene; V was cut back by 3 bases and J by 4 bases.

This chain joins TRBV5-1 and TRBJ1-5; the D gene is possibly TRBD1 (5 bases). Germline V gene lookup returns CDR1 SGHRS and CDR2 YFSETQ. The CDR3 sequence is 15 residues long. Trimming took off 4 bases at V and 4 bases at J, with 15 bases between the two ends. CDR3 DNA sequence: TGCGCCAGCAGCCCGACCCCAGGGTTAAATCAGCCCCAGCATTTT. Protein: CASSPTPGLNQPQHF.

In its sample, this clone was seen a few times. The rearrangement links TRBV4-1 to TRBJ1-2, with D possibly being TRBD1 (6 bases). Trimming removed 5 bases at V and 3 bases at J, with 16 bases between. CDR3 length: 15 amino acids. Germline CDR1 MGHRA, CDR2 YSYEKL. The CDR3: CASSATGRWDYGYTF. For the CDR3, the DNA is TGCGCCAGCAGCGCCACAGGGAGATGGGACTATGGCTACACCTTC.

Only a few counts were recorded for this clone. The gene calls are TRBV28 and TRBJ1-5; D is ambiguous. The germline CDR1 and CDR2 sequences are MDHEN and SYDVKM. There are 14 residues in the CDR3. V was shortened by 7 bases and J by 2 bases, with 12 bases between the two germline ends. In DNA form, the CDR3 reads TGTGCCAGCACTCCCCAGGACCGCAATCAGCCCCAGCATTTT. Translating gives CASTPQDRNQPQHF.

This CDR3 is CASSLRENYEQYF. In nucleotides, the CDR3 is TGTGCCAGCAGCTTAAGGGAGAACTACGAGCAGTACTTC. This chain connects TRBV7-6 to TRBJ2-7, with D perhaps matching TRBD2 (5 bases). CDR3 length: 13 amino acids. Germline lookup yields CDR1 SGHVS and CDR2 FNYEAQ. V was clipped by 2 bases and J by 3 bases, with 8 bases between them.

The chain has TRBV25-1 and TRBJ2-7; D is undetermined. CDR1 is MGHDK and CDR2 is SYGVNS in the germline V gene. Trimming pared 6 bases from V and 3 bases from J, leaving 9 bases between. This CDR3 has 12 amino acids. The CDR3 DNA is TGTGCCAGCAGCCCCCGTGGCTACGAGCAGTACTTC. Translating it yields CASSPRGYEQYF.